This is a list of T cell receptor beta chains from one sample in a study of cytomegalovirus exposure and HLA in healthy donors. Here immunoSEQ multiplex PCR was the method, and the copy in TCRdb shows in-frame clones only, minus some. The sample consists of some 110,000 clones, about 80% of them appearing once. The specimen was PBMCs. Receptors originate from a man over 45 in good health and CMV-seropositive. The CDR3 runs from the conserved cysteine through the conserved F or W. The D gene is left open where the match is weak. Size values are once, few and many counts, or a class for expanded clones, and some rows have none.

CDR3 DNA	CDR3 protein	clone size	V gene	D gene	J gene
TGTGCCAGCAGTTCGTATGGGGCAGACACAGATACGCAGTATTTT	CASSSYGADTDTQYF	NA	TRBV28	NA	TRBJ2-3
TGTGCCAGCAGCTACAGGGACCGCTTTAACTATGGCTACACCTTC	CASSYRDRFNYGYTF	NA	TRBV9	NA	TRBJ1-2
TGTGCCAGCAGCCGGGACAGGGCTGGAAACACCATATATTTT	CASSRDRAGNTIYF	NA	TRBV14	TRBD1	TRBJ1-3
TGTGCCAGCAGTTTTCGGGGGAGGGAGACCCAGTACTTC	CASSFRGRETQYF	NA	TRBV27	NA	TRBJ2-5
TGTGCCTGGAGTGATGTACAGGGAAGGGGGGAAAAACTGTTTTTT	CAWSDVQGRGEKLFF	NA	TRBV30	NA	TRBJ1-4
TGTGCCAGCAGTTTGAAGACAGGGGGAGGGTACGAGCAGTACTTC	CASSLKTGGGYEQYF	NA	TRBV6-6	TRBD1	TRBJ2-7
TGTGCCAGCAGATTACAGGGATCTAGCGGCTACACCTTC	CASRLQGSSGYTF	NA	TRBV6-1	NA	TRBJ1-2
TGTGCCACCAGCATGTTCGGGGGGAGCACAGATACGCAGTATTTT	CATSMFGGSTDTQYF	NA	TRBV15	TRBD2	TRBJ2-3
TGCAGCGGCGGGACAGCGTATGGCTACACCTTC	CSGGTAYGYTF	few	TRBV29-1	TRBD1	TRBJ1-2
TGTGCCAGCAGCTTGGGGGTCGTAACGGGTTTTCAAGAGACCCAGTACTTC	CASSLGVVTGFQETQYF	NA	TRBV5-8	NA	TRBJ2-5
TGTGCCAGTAACCCGGGACAGGGGGCTACTTACGAGCAGTACTTC	CASNPGQGATYEQYF	NA	TRBV19	TRBD1	TRBJ2-7
TGTGCCAGCAGCCGTACTAGCGGCGAGACCCAGTACTTC	CASSRTSGETQYF	NA	TRBV5-6	TRBD2	TRBJ2-5
TGCGCCAGCAGCTTGGGTCTGGCGGGTGTGAATGAAAAACTGTTTTTT	CASSLGLAGVNEKLFF	NA	TRBV5-1	NA	TRBJ1-4
TGTGCCAGCCCCCCCGAGACTCAAGAGACCCAGTACTTC	CASPPETQETQYF	NA	TRBV6-5	NA	TRBJ2-5
TGTGCCAGCAGCGTGACAGGGTCCACAGATACGCAGTATTTT	CASSVTGSTDTQYF	few	TRBV7-9	TRBD1	TRBJ2-3
TGCGCCAGCACCCCACAGGGGAAGAACACCGGGGAGCTGTTTTTT	CASTPQGKNTGELFF	NA	TRBV5-1	TRBD1	TRBJ2-2
TGCAGCGTTAGCCGACAGGTACAAGAGACCCAGTACTTC	CSVSRQVQETQYF	NA	TRBV29-1	NA	TRBJ2-5
TGTGCCAGCAGTTACAGGGGGGGAGAGACCCAGTACTTC	CASSYRGGETQYF	few	TRBV6-5	NA	TRBJ2-5
TGTGCCTGGGGCCGTCAGGTACGCCGCTACGAGCAGTACTTC	CAWGRQVRRYEQYF	NA	TRBV30	NA	TRBJ2-7
TGTGCCAGCAGCGTAGCTACGGGGGAAAAACTGTTTTTT	CASSVATGEKLFF	once	TRBV9	NA	TRBJ1-4
TGTGCCAGCAAGGGGGTTCTTAGCAATCAGCCCCAGCATTTT	CASKGVLSNQPQHF	NA	TRBV2	NA	TRBJ1-5
TGTGCCAGCTCACTAGAGCGGGATTCCTTCTACGAGCAGTACTTC	CASSLERDSFYEQYF	NA	TRBV18	TRBD2	TRBJ2-7
TGTGCCTGGAGCCTTGCAGATACGCAGTATTTT	CAWSLADTQYF	few	TRBV30	NA	TRBJ2-3
TGCAGCGTTGAAGATCGGGATGGCTACACCTTC	CSVEDRDGYTF	NA	TRBV29-1	NA	TRBJ1-2
TGCGCCAGCAGCGAGGGGGACAGAAGCCATGAAAAACTGTTTTTT	CASSEGDRSHEKLFF	NA	TRBV5-1	TRBD1	TRBJ1-4
TGCGCCAGCAGCTTGGCCGGCGGTAACTATGGCTACACCTTC	CASSLAGGNYGYTF	NA	TRBV5-1	NA	TRBJ1-2
TGCGCCAGCAGTGAGTCAATAGCGGGAGACGCTGAGCAGTTCTTC	CASSESIAGDAEQFF	NA	TRBV10-1	TRBD2	TRBJ2-1
TGCACCAGCAGCTTGGAACAGACCACTTATAATTCACCCCTCCACTTT	CTSSLEQTTYNSPLHF	NA	TRBV5-1	NA	TRBJ1-6
TGTGCCAGCAGTTTAGCCAGGGACACTGAAGCTTTCTTT	CASSLARDTEAFF	NA	TRBV27	NA	TRBJ1-1
TGTGCCAGCAGCTTAAGGAGATACAATGAGCAGTTCTTC	CASSLRRYNEQFF	NA	TRBV7-2	NA	TRBJ2-1
TGTGCCAGCAGCTTGGGCCCGGGGGAGGGCACGGCAGATACGCAGTATTTT	CASSLGPGEGTADTQYF	NA	TRBV5-4	TRBD2	TRBJ2-3
TGTGCCAGCAGCTTGGCAGGATCCCCTAACTATGGCTACACCTTC	CASSLAGSPNYGYTF	NA	TRBV5-6	NA	TRBJ1-2
TGTGCCTGGAGTGTACTTACAGGGGGGGGCTATGGCTACACCTTC	CAWSVLTGGGYGYTF	NA	TRBV30	TRBD1	TRBJ1-2
TGTGCCAGCAGTACCTATATGGGCTACACCTTC	CASSTYMGYTF	NA	TRBV7-9	NA	TRBJ1-2
TGCGCCAGCAGCTGGACAGGACAGGGGGCACGCGAGCAGTACTTC	CASSWTGQGAREQYF	once	TRBV5-1	TRBD1	TRBJ2-7
TGCGCCAGCAGCTGGGGGGACACCGGGGAGCTGTTTTTT	CASSWGDTGELFF	NA	TRBV5-1	NA	TRBJ2-2
TGTGCCAGCAGGGATCCGGACAGAGCTTATGGCTACACCTTC	CASRDPDRAYGYTF	NA	TRBV6-5	NA	TRBJ1-2
TGCGCCAGCAGCTCCGACAGGGTCCCCTACGAGCAGTACTTC	CASSSDRVPYEQYF	NA	TRBV5-1	TRBD1	TRBJ2-7
TGTGCCAGCAGCTCGGGACAGGGGGTGGGGGAGCAGTACTTC	CASSSGQGVGEQYF	medium-sized	TRBV4-2	TRBD1	TRBJ2-7
TGTGCCAGCAGCCGACTGACAGGGTTGGGGGCCGGCTACACCTTC	CASSRLTGLGAGYTF	NA	TRBV6-1	TRBD1	TRBJ1-2
TGTGCCAGCAGTACCGGGACAGGGGGTTACGAGCAGTACTTC	CASSTGTGGYEQYF	NA	TRBV6-7	TRBD1	TRBJ2-7
TGTGCCAGCAGCCGGGACAAAGATGGCTACACCTTC	CASSRDKDGYTF	NA	TRBV2	NA	TRBJ1-2
TGTGCCAGCAGCAAGGACAGGGGGCCGGGGCCCCAGCATTTT	CASSKDRGPGPQHF	NA	TRBV21-1	NA	TRBJ1-5
TGTGCCAGCAGCCCCTCCGGGACAGGTATTCACACCGGGGAGCTGTTTTTT	CASSPSGTGIHTGELFF	NA	TRBV9	TRBD1	TRBJ2-2
TGTGCCAGCAGCTTGCCCCCGGGACAGAGTGGCTACACCTTC	CASSLPPGQSGYTF	NA	TRBV7-9	TRBD1	TRBJ1-2
TGTGCCATCGGTGGACCCCGGGACACACAAGAGACCCAGTACTTC	CAIGGPRDTQETQYF	NA	TRBV10-3	NA	TRBJ2-5
TGTGCCAGCACCAAGACAGGGGGATCCGTAGGGGCCTACGAGCAGTACTTC	CASTKTGGSVGAYEQYF	NA	TRBV28	TRBD1	TRBJ2-7
TGTGCCTGGAGTCACAGGGGGGTGACGTACAATGAGCAGTTCTTC	CAWSHRGVTYNEQFF	NA	TRBV30	TRBD1	TRBJ2-1
TGTGCCAGCAGTTACCTAGGGGGTCCCGAGACCCAGTACTTC	CASSYLGGPETQYF	NA	TRBV6-5	NA	TRBJ2-5
TGTGCCAGCAGCTTTAGGGGAAAGACCCAGTACTTC	CASSFRGKTQYF	NA	TRBV5-8	NA	TRBJ2-5
TGTGCCAGCAGTTACGACAGCTCCTTCACAGATACGCAGTATTTT	CASSYDSSFTDTQYF	NA	TRBV6-5	NA	TRBJ2-3
TGTGCCAGCAGTCCTAGCGTGTCCTACGAGCAGTACTTC	CASSPSVSYEQYF	NA	TRBV28	NA	TRBJ2-7
TGTGCCAGCAGCCCTTATGGGACAGGGAGGGCCTATGAGCAGTTCTTC	CASSPYGTGRAYEQFF	NA	TRBV7-9	TRBD1	TRBJ2-1
TGTGCCAGCAGTGAATCGGGATGGGGAGAAGCTTTCTTT	CASSESGWGEAFF	few	TRBV2	NA	TRBJ1-1
TGTGCCAGCAGTTACGCGGCAGGGCGATACGAGCAGTACTTC	CASSYAAGRYEQYF	NA	TRBV6-5	NA	TRBJ2-7
TGTGCCTGGATCCGGGGACAGGGGGCAGTTAACACCGGGGAGCTGTTTTTT	CAWIRGQGAVNTGELFF	NA	TRBV30	TRBD1	TRBJ2-2
TGCGCCAGCAGTGAAGCAGGCTACGAGCAGTACTTC	CASSEAGYEQYF	NA	TRBV10-2	NA	TRBJ2-7
TGTGCCAGCAGCCTAGGGACACCCGGCACTTTCTTT	CASSLGTPGTFF	NA	TRBV7-2	NA	TRBJ1-1
TGTGCCAGCAGCTTACTAGCGGGGGTTGCTGATACGCAGTATTTT	CASSLLAGVADTQYF	few	TRBV11-3	TRBD2	TRBJ2-3
TGTGCCAGCAGCCTGGGACTAGCCCGACGTGACACAGATACGCAGTATTTT	CASSLGLARRDTDTQYF	NA	TRBV7-2	TRBD2	TRBJ2-3